This T cell receptor beta chain was documented in a study of identifying expanded T cells in peripheral blood (dated by TCRdb to between 2019 and 2020). For context, the study as a whole: Four technical replicates, made by sequencing separate aliquots from the same pool of genomic DNA, were compared pairwise. Results the study describes overall, beyond this receptor: Roughly 1.2 differentially abundant clones were flagged by the binomial model between technical replicates, whereas about 16 and 19 were flagged over approximately two weeks and four weeks, respectively. It was expected by the authors that biological variance in healthy repertoires might increase further over much longer intervals, such as months to years. Across all healthy donors, variance in clone template counts between two-week samples was found to increase significantly with total template count. Across all healthy-donor time intervals, the beta-binomial model significantly lowered both the number of clones called differentially abundant and the false-positive rate.

As concerns this clone: This receptor's antigen is unknown. One junction end disagrees with the germline gene, perhaps due to a read error. This sample also contains other DNA sequences that code for the same CDR3.

According to the germline V gene, CDR1 reads SGHTA and CDR2 reads FQGNSA. Measured from the cysteine to the phenylalanine, the CDR3 is 13 residues long. The sequence is cut down to CDR3 DNA, 39 bases in frame from base 1. The immunoSEQ Assay, which uses bias-controlled multiplex PCR amplification of genomic DNA, was used to profile TCRbeta CDR3 regions. The paper's processing steps were these. To quantify the absolute abundance of each unique TCRbeta CDR3 region, the sequences were collapsed and filtered. Differential abundance was assessed using a binomial (Fisher-equivalent) model and a beta-binomial model in which time-dependent variance fitted from healthy donors was added. Any clone with fewer than 5 combined templates was excluded, and a clone was called differentially abundant if its Benjamini-Hochberg FDR was below 0.01. In the beta-binomial model, variance was expressed as a function of the total template count across the two samples, in the form v = (b*log(k)+a)^2. The immuneACCESS repertoire file appears here via TCRdb, limited to in-frame rearrangements. These files lack a portion of the clones; in checked studies, under half of the deficit traces to unresolved V genes, and the cause of the others is not known. The DNA was the basis for D and trimming; V, J and clone size are from that table. Present in this sample are approximately 100,000 clones, around nine tenths of which were seen just once. The ten largest clones represent about 18% of the sample.

No immune events, such as infections, were documented for the healthy donors during the collection period. Healthy-donor blood repertoires served as a training cohort to calibrate time-dependent variance in a beta-binomial model of T-cell clone differential abundance. There were roughly 10 healthy donors in the training cohort, of whom 3 were female and 7 were male. On average the donors were around 44 years old, and their ages spanned roughly 29 to 64 years. Whole blood from each healthy donor was obtained from a commercial supplier and was collected at three time points two to three weeks apart. Genomic DNA was extracted from unsorted whole blood for immunosequencing.

Recombination joined TRBV7-2 with TRBJ1-2, and TRBD1 may be the D gene, going by 6 matching bases. The sequence was obtained from a person aged 18-70 years in good health. Source material: blood. CDR3 loop: CASTPGGAQGYTF. The base sequence is TGCGCCAGCACTCCGGGGGGGGCGCAGGGCTACACCTTC.